The rows below give T cell receptor beta chains drawn from one sample of a study of T cells in Graves' hyperthyroidism and ophthalmopathy. TCRdb analysed the multiplex PCR reads with MiXCR anew, one entry per CDR3 protein. The sample comprises some 350,000 distinct CDR3 sequences, roughly 15% of which are singletons, and roughly a fifth rests with the top ten. The sequenced sample was blood. The source is a woman in her fifties or sixties with Graves' ophthalmopathy. CDR3s include the opening cysteine and the closing phenylalanine or tryptophan. The D gene is left open where the match is weak. Clone size is shown for a subset of rows, as once, few, many or a class of expanded clone.

V gene	J gene	clone size	D gene	CDR3 protein	CDR3 DNA
TRBV5-4	TRBJ2-3	-	TRBD2	CASSLFSLSLAGTDTQYF	TGTGCCAGCAGCTTGTTCTCTTTATCACTAGCGGGAACAGATACGCAGTATTTT
TRBV7-6	TRBJ2-5	-	TRBD2	CASSLATSPETQYF	TGTGCCAGCAGCTTAGCGACTAGCCCAGAGACCCAGTACTTC
TRBV12-5	TRBJ2-6	-	-	CASGESGLASGANVLTF	TGTGCTAGTGGCGAAAGCGGACTGGCCTCTGGGGCCAACGTCCTGACTTTC
TRBV3-1	TRBJ2-3	many	-	CASSPGGVGPDTQYF	TGTGCCAGCAGCCCCGGTGGGGTGGGTCCAGATACGCAGTATTTT
TRBV3-1	TRBJ2-3	many	-	CASSQDGVSTDTQYF	TGTGCCAGCAGCCAAGACGGGGTTAGCACAGATACGCAGTATTTT
TRBV6-1	TRBJ1-1	many	-	CASSEGAGGNTEAFF	TGTGCCAGCAGTGAAGGCGCCGGGGGGAACACTGAAGCTTTCTTT
TRBV7-9	TRBJ1-2	many	-	CASPVGTGGYGYTF	TGTGCCAGCCCCGTGGGCACCGGAGGCTATGGCTACACCTTC
TRBV15	TRBJ1-5	few	-	CATSRAAGLNQPQHF	TGTGCCACCAGCAGAGCGGCCGGCCTCAATCAGCCCCAGCATTTT
TRBV2	TRBJ2-7	-	-	CASSLGPPLGEQYF	TGTGCCAGCAGTCTCGGGCCACCCCTGGGGGAGCAGTACTTC
TRBV19	TRBJ1-3	-	-	CASSERGISGNTIYF	TGTGCCAGTAGTGAGCGGGGCATCTCTGGAAACACCATATATTTT
TRBV20-1	TRBJ2-3	-	TRBD2	CSATASLAGGLTQYF	TGCAGTGCCACGGCCTCGCTAGCGGGAGGTCTTACGCAGTATTTT
TRBV14	TRBJ2-1	many	TRBD2	CASSPRAGVDNEQFF	TGTGCCAGCAGCCCGAGAGCGGGAGTCGACAATGAGCAGTTCTTC